These T cell receptor beta chains were read from a single sample in a study of blood T cell repertoires in COVID-19. Only in-frame clones appear in the TCRdb table, and some are missing; sequencing was by immunoSEQ multiplex PCR. The sample carries under 300,000 clones, 86% recorded once. Sequenced material: peripheral blood. All receptors come from a young woman with active or convalescent COVID-19. CDR3s include the opening cysteine and the closing phenylalanine or tryptophan. D genes are given only for firm matches. Only part of the rows carry a size: once, few, many, or a class if the clone is expanded.

j_call: TRBJ2-3; d_call: .; v_call: TRBV24-1; clone_size: .; cdr3_aa: CATSGRGTDTQYF; cdr3_nt: TGTGCCACCAGTGGTCGGGGCACAGATACGCAGTATTTT
j_call: TRBJ1-1; d_call: .; v_call: TRBV23-1; clone_size: .; cdr3_aa: CASSQSAGALNTEAFF; cdr3_nt: TGCGCCAGCAGTCAATCGGCGGGGGCCTTGAACACTGAAGCTTTCTTT
j_call: TRBJ2-1; d_call: .; v_call: TRBV7-9; clone_size: .; cdr3_aa: CASSLGTHNEQFF; cdr3_nt: TGTGCCAGCAGCTTAGGGACACACAATGAGCAGTTCTTC
j_call: TRBJ2-1; d_call: .; v_call: TRBV6-2/TRBV6-3; clone_size: .; cdr3_aa: CASSSLHRDKGPYNEQFF; cdr3_nt: TGTGCCAGCAGTTCCCTCCACCGGGACAAGGGTCCCTACAATGAGCAGTTCTTC
j_call: TRBJ2-2; d_call: .; v_call: TRBV7-2; clone_size: .; cdr3_aa: CASSFAGDTGELFF; cdr3_nt: TGTGCCAGCAGTTTCGCAGGGGACACCGGGGAGCTGTTTTTT
j_call: TRBJ1-1; d_call: TRBD1; v_call: TRBV9; clone_size: .; cdr3_aa: CASSATSGQGLNTEAFF; cdr3_nt: TGTGCCAGCAGCGCCACGTCGGGACAGGGGTTGAACACTGAAGCTTTCTTT
j_call: TRBJ1-3; d_call: .; v_call: TRBV5-1; clone_size: .; cdr3_aa: CASSLEGRLSGNTIYF; cdr3_nt: TGCGCCAGCAGCTTGGAAGGTCGACTCTCTGGAAACACCATATATTTT
j_call: TRBJ1-5; d_call: .; v_call: TRBV12-3/TRBV12-4; clone_size: .; cdr3_aa: CASSLGGGQPQHF; cdr3_nt: TGTGCCAGCAGTTTAGGGGGGGGTCAGCCCCAGCATTTT
j_call: TRBJ1-6; d_call: .; v_call: TRBV5-1; clone_size: once; cdr3_aa: CASRTDNSPLHF; cdr3_nt: TGCGCCAGCCGGACAGATAACTCACCCCTCCACTTT
j_call: TRBJ1-2; d_call: .; v_call: TRBV9; clone_size: .; cdr3_aa: CASSVEAGASNYGYTF; cdr3_nt: TGTGCCAGCAGCGTAGAAGCGGGGGCCTCTAACTATGGCTACACCTTC
j_call: TRBJ2-5; d_call: .; v_call: TRBV30; clone_size: .; cdr3_aa: CAWSPSETQYF; cdr3_nt: TGTGCCTGGAGTCCGTCTGAGACCCAGTACTTC
j_call: TRBJ1-5; d_call: .; v_call: TRBV6-2/TRBV6-3; clone_size: .; cdr3_aa: CASSSRRDFRPQHF; cdr3_nt: TGTGCCAGCAGTTCAAGACGGGACTTCCGGCCCCAGCATTTT
j_call: TRBJ1-3; d_call: .; v_call: TRBV7-9; clone_size: .; cdr3_aa: CASSFSGVTSGNTIYF; cdr3_nt: TGTGCCAGCAGCTTCTCAGGGGTTACGTCTGGAAACACCATATATTTT
j_call: TRBJ1-6; d_call: TRBD1; v_call: TRBV10-2; clone_size: .; cdr3_aa: CASSIEGAISPLHF; cdr3_nt: TGCGCCAGCAGCATTGAGGGGGCGATTTCCCCTCTCCACTTT
j_call: TRBJ2-3; d_call: .; v_call: TRBV24-1; clone_size: .; cdr3_aa: CATSDTGDLDTQYF; cdr3_nt: TGTGCCACCAGTGACACGGGGGATCTCGATACGCAGTATTTT
j_call: TRBJ2-5; d_call: .; v_call: TRBV15; clone_size: .; cdr3_aa: CATSRDPGETQYF; cdr3_nt: TGTGCCACCAGCAGAGATCCGGGAGAGACCCAGTACTTC
j_call: TRBJ2-2; d_call: TRBD2; v_call: TRBV6-1; clone_size: .; cdr3_aa: CASSVAGTSGGINTGELFF; cdr3_nt: TGTGCCAGCAGTGTAGCCGGGACTAGCGGGGGGATTAACACCGGGGAGCTGTTTTTT
j_call: TRBJ2-7; d_call: TRBD1; v_call: TRBV18; clone_size: .; cdr3_aa: CASSTAWGTGGDYEQYF; cdr3_nt: TGTGCCAGCTCAACGGCCTGGGGGACAGGGGGCGACTACGAGCAGTACTTC
j_call: TRBJ1-2; d_call: .; v_call: TRBV11-2; clone_size: .; cdr3_aa: CASSLARVGYGYTF; cdr3_nt: TGTGCCAGCAGCCTGGCACGGGTTGGCTATGGCTACACCTTC
j_call: TRBJ2-3; d_call: .; v_call: TRBV10-3; clone_size: .; cdr3_aa: CAISEPNRGTDTQYF; cdr3_nt: TGTGCCATCAGTGAGCCGAATCGGGGCACAGATACGCAGTATTTT
j_call: TRBJ1-6; d_call: .; v_call: TRBV30; clone_size: .; cdr3_aa: CAWSVGQRLNNSPLHF; cdr3_nt: TGTGCCTGGAGTGTCGGACAGCGGTTAAATAATTCACCCCTCCACTTT
j_call: TRBJ1-2; d_call: TRBD1; v_call: TRBV28; clone_size: .; cdr3_aa: CASSADRGLGYTF; cdr3_nt: TGTGCCAGCAGTGCGGACAGGGGGTTAGGCTACACCTTC
j_call: TRBJ2-7; d_call: TRBD1; v_call: TRBV9; clone_size: once; cdr3_aa: CASSPTTGAIYEQYF; cdr3_nt: TGTGCCAGCAGCCCCACGACAGGGGCAATCTACGAGCAGTACTTC
j_call: TRBJ1-2; d_call: .; v_call: TRBV5-1; clone_size: .; cdr3_aa: CASTLAAGGDGYTF; cdr3_nt: TGCGCCAGCACCCTTGCGGCCGGGGGGGATGGCTACACCTTC
j_call: TRBJ2-1; d_call: .; v_call: TRBV25-1; clone_size: .; cdr3_aa: CASADSNNEQFF; cdr3_nt: TGTGCCAGCGCCGACTCGAATAATGAGCAGTTCTTC
j_call: TRBJ2-3; d_call: TRBD2; v_call: TRBV5-1; clone_size: .; cdr3_aa: CASRLAGGDTQYF; cdr3_nt: TGCGCCAGCCGCCTAGCGGGGGGGGATACGCAGTATTTT
j_call: TRBJ2-3; d_call: .; v_call: TRBV9; clone_size: .; cdr3_aa: CASTRGAASTDTQYF; cdr3_nt: TGTGCCAGCACCCGGGGGGCAGCCAGCACAGATACGCAGTATTTT
j_call: TRBJ1-2; d_call: .; v_call: TRBV28; clone_size: .; cdr3_aa: CASSPYLHRVDGYTF; cdr3_nt: TGTGCCAGCAGTCCTTACCTCCACAGGGTTGATGGCTACACCTTC
j_call: TRBJ2-7; d_call: .; v_call: TRBV6-5; clone_size: .; cdr3_aa: CASSLSSYEQYF; cdr3_nt: TGTGCCAGCAGTCTCAGCTCCTACGAGCAGTACTTC
j_call: TRBJ2-1; d_call: TRBD2; v_call: TRBV7-2; clone_size: .; cdr3_aa: CASSPRVSGGVGNEQFF; cdr3_nt: TGTGCCAGCAGCCCACGCGTTAGCGGGGGGGTAGGTAATGAGCAGTTCTTC
j_call: TRBJ2-7; d_call: .; v_call: TRBV28; clone_size: .; cdr3_aa: CASVGLAPYEQYF; cdr3_nt: TGTGCCAGTGTGGGCCTGGCGCCCTACGAGCAGTACTTC
j_call: TRBJ1-3; d_call: TRBD1; v_call: TRBV7-9; clone_size: many; cdr3_aa: CASSVQGNAGNTIYF; cdr3_nt: TGTGCCAGCAGCGTACAGGGGAATGCTGGAAACACCATATATTTT
j_call: TRBJ1-2; d_call: TRBD1; v_call: TRBV7-9; clone_size: few; cdr3_aa: CASSLATGVYGYTF; cdr3_nt: TGTGCCAGCAGCTTGGCGACAGGGGTGTACGGCTACACCTTC
j_call: TRBJ1-1; d_call: .; v_call: TRBV14; clone_size: .; cdr3_aa: CASSQAFGEGAFF; cdr3_nt: TGTGCCAGCAGCCAAGCGTTCGGGGAGGGAGCTTTCTTT
j_call: TRBJ2-1; d_call: .; v_call: TRBV28; clone_size: .; cdr3_aa: CASSHRIGRLNNEQFF; cdr3_nt: TGTGCCAGCAGCCACAGAATTGGGAGGTTAAACAATGAGCAGTTCTTC
j_call: TRBJ2-5; d_call: TRBD1; v_call: TRBV14; clone_size: .; cdr3_aa: CASSRDRGRQETQYF; cdr3_nt: TGTGCCAGCAGCCGAGACAGGGGGAGGCAAGAGACCCAGTACTTC
j_call: TRBJ2-2; d_call: .; v_call: TRBV7-6; clone_size: .; cdr3_aa: CASSLGGSGTGELFF; cdr3_nt: TGTGCCAGCAGCTTAGGAGGGTCGGGCACCGGGGAGCTGTTTTTT
j_call: TRBJ1-1; d_call: .; v_call: TRBV30; clone_size: once; cdr3_aa: CAWSYRDGTEAFF; cdr3_nt: TGTGCCTGGAGTTACAGGGATGGAACTGAAGCTTTCTTT
j_call: TRBJ1-4; d_call: .; v_call: TRBV28; clone_size: .; cdr3_aa: CASQGSNEKLFF; cdr3_nt: TGTGCCAGCCAGGGATCTAATGAAAAACTGTTTTTT
j_call: TRBJ1-3; d_call: TRBD1; v_call: TRBV18; clone_size: .; cdr3_aa: CASSTDRGGNTIYF; cdr3_nt: TGTGCCAGCTCCACGGACAGGGGCGGAAACACCATATATTTT
j_call: TRBJ1-5; d_call: .; v_call: TRBV19; clone_size: .; cdr3_aa: CASSDTRGNQPQHF; cdr3_nt: TGTGCCAGTAGCGACACCAGAGGCAATCAGCCCCAGCATTTT
j_call: TRBJ2-7; d_call: TRBD2; v_call: TRBV19; clone_size: .; cdr3_aa: CASSIHPAGGLYEQYF; cdr3_nt: TGTGCCAGTAGTATTCATCCCGCGGGGGGCCTCTACGAGCAGTACTTC
j_call: TRBJ2-1; d_call: TRBD2; v_call: TRBV28; clone_size: .; cdr3_aa: CASLTGGAGSYNEQFF; cdr3_nt: TGTGCCAGCCTAACCGGGGGGGCCGGTTCCTACAATGAGCAGTTCTTC
j_call: TRBJ1-1; d_call: .; v_call: TRBV9; clone_size: .; cdr3_aa: CASSVEQGAEAFF; cdr3_nt: TGTGCCAGCAGCGTAGAACAGGGCGCTGAAGCTTTCTTT
j_call: TRBJ2-7; d_call: .; v_call: TRBV7-9; clone_size: few; cdr3_aa: CASSPSYEQYF; cdr3_nt: TGTGCCAGCAGCCCGAGCTACGAGCAGTACTTC
j_call: TRBJ2-7; d_call: TRBD1; v_call: TRBV7-9; clone_size: once; cdr3_aa: CASSSDGTGYEQYF; cdr3_nt: TGTGCCAGCAGCTCGGACGGGACAGGCTACGAGCAGTACTTC
j_call: TRBJ2-3; d_call: .; v_call: TRBV5-1; clone_size: .; cdr3_aa: CASSARGIPGTDTQYF; cdr3_nt: TGCGCCAGCAGCGCGCGGGGAATCCCAGGCACAGATACGCAGTATTTT
j_call: TRBJ1-4; d_call: .; v_call: TRBV3-1/TRBV3-2; clone_size: .; cdr3_aa: CASSLRGPNEKLFF; cdr3_nt: TGTGCCAGCAGCCTGCGCGGGCCTAATGAAAAACTGTTTTTT
j_call: TRBJ1-1; d_call: .; v_call: TRBV9; clone_size: few; cdr3_aa: CASSVVGSNTEAFF; cdr3_nt: TGTGCCAGCAGCGTAGTCGGGTCGAACACTGAAGCTTTCTTT
j_call: TRBJ2-7; d_call: TRBD1; v_call: TRBV5-1; clone_size: .; cdr3_aa: CASSLDRTGGTEQYF; cdr3_nt: TGCGCCAGCAGCTTGGATCGGACAGGGGGTACCGAGCAGTACTTC
j_call: TRBJ2-3; d_call: TRBD1; v_call: TRBV5-1; clone_size: .; cdr3_aa: CASSWTGISDTQYF; cdr3_nt: TGCGCCAGCAGCTGGACAGGGATATCAGATACGCAGTATTTT
j_call: TRBJ2-1; d_call: TRBD1; v_call: TRBV15; clone_size: .; cdr3_aa: CATSYGIRDRGRNEQFF; cdr3_nt: TGTGCCACCAGCTACGGCATCCGGGACAGGGGAAGAAATGAGCAGTTCTTC
j_call: TRBJ2-2; d_call: TRBD2; v_call: TRBV9; clone_size: .; cdr3_aa: CASSVTVAGEHTGELFF; cdr3_nt: TGTGCCAGCAGCGTAACGGTAGCGGGGGAGCACACCGGGGAGCTGTTTTTT
j_call: TRBJ1-2; d_call: TRBD1; v_call: TRBV5-5; clone_size: .; cdr3_aa: CASSLMWTGGSDGYTF; cdr3_nt: TGTGCCAGCAGCTTGATGTGGACAGGGGGCTCGGATGGCTACACCTTC
j_call: TRBJ1-2; d_call: TRBD1; v_call: TRBV5-6; clone_size: .; cdr3_aa: CASSLLGQGAAGYTF; cdr3_nt: TGTGCCAGCAGCCTCCTGGGACAGGGGGCGGCTGGCTACACCTTC
j_call: TRBJ1-6; d_call: .; v_call: TRBV4-1; clone_size: few; cdr3_aa: CASSQFYGFGNSPLHF; cdr3_nt: TGCGCCAGCAGCCAATTCTACGGATTCGGGAATTCACCCCTCCACTTT
j_call: TRBJ2-3; d_call: .; v_call: TRBV6-5; clone_size: .; cdr3_aa: CASSYNTISTDTQYF; cdr3_nt: TGTGCCAGCAGTTACAATACTATTAGCACAGATACGCAGTATTTT
j_call: TRBJ2-7; d_call: TRBD2; v_call: TRBV9; clone_size: once; cdr3_aa: CASSVAGTSGYEQYF; cdr3_nt: TGTGCCAGCAGCGTAGCAGGGACTAGCGGCTACGAGCAGTACTTC